Sequencing of this TCR beta chain was carried out in a study of blood T cell repertoires in COVID-19. Produced via immunoSEQ multiplex PCR; TCRdb's table is partial and in-frame only. The sample has about 180,000 clones; 65% to 85% are singletons. A single count supports this clone. V was cut by 0 bases and J by 4 bases, with 12 bases left in between. Germline loops: CDR1 MNHEY, CDR2 SVGAGI. The CDR3 consists of 15 residues. The chain recombines TRBV6-5 with TRBJ1-2, with D unresolved. The receptor was isolated from a woman in her thirties or forties with COVID-19, enrolled during active disease. Sequenced input: peripheral blood. The CDR3 nucleotides are TGTGCCAGCAGTTACTCGAGACTTCCCCCCTATGGCTACACCTTC. It specifies CASSYSRLPPYGYTF.